The 15 T cell receptor beta chains presented below share a single source sample, sequenced in a study of spatial heterogeneity in lung cancer. Stated time point: sample taken at primary tumor resection. Via MiXCR, TCRdb re-called the 5' RACE reads, giving one row per CDR3 protein. The repertoire holds roughly 48,000 distinct CDR3 sequences, with approximately 5% as singletons. Sequenced here: PBMCs, sampled at surgery. The receptors were sampled from a male donor with early-stage non-small cell lung cancer.

The table lists this clonotype with many counts. J is TRBJ2-5 and V is TRBV4-3; D not certain. CDR3 length: 15 residues. CDR1 is LGHNA and CDR2 is YSLEER in the germline V gene. V gave up 0 bases and J gave up 5 bases, with 13 bases separating them. The DNA for the CDR3 is TGCGCCAGCAGCCAAGATAGGTGGACGTCCGAGACCCAGTACTTC. As protein: CASSQDRWTSETQYF.

In its sample, this clonotype was seen many times. The chain links TRBV29-1 to TRBJ2-5, with D possibly being TRBD1 (6 bases). The germline V and J ends were trimmed by 1 base and 4 bases, with 10 bases remaining between them. Germline V gene lookup returns CDR1 SQVTM and CDR2 ANQGSEA. The CDR3 contains 13 residues. This CDR3 is CSVEGTVGETQYF. The CDR3 DNA follows: TGCAGCGTTGAAGGGACAGTTGGAGAGACCCAGTACTTC. Supplemented by reference TRBV29-1 and TRBJ2-5, the full variable domain reads SAVISQKPSRDICQRGTSLTIQCQVDSQVTMMFWYRQQPGQSLTLIATANQGSEATYESGFVIDKFPISRPNLTFSTLTVSNMSPEDSSIYLCSVEGTVGETQYFGPGTRLLVL.

This clonotype has at least ten counts. This rearrangement joins TRBV3-1 to TRBJ2-7, with 7 bases aligning to TRBD2. The CDR3 has 15 residues. V shed 4 bases and J 3 bases; nucleotides not matched to a gene: 9. Germline V lookup: CDR1 LGHDT, CDR2 YNNKEL (reference sequence). As DNA, the CDR3 is TGTGCCAGCAGCCTTCGACTAGCCCCCGACTACGAGCAGTACTTC. Translated: CASSLRLAPDYEQYF.

The chain joins TRBV7-2 to TRBJ2-5; D is possibly TRBD2 (7 bases). CDR1 and CDR2 from the germline V gene are SGHTA and FQGNSA. This CDR3 spans 14 amino acids. V was cut by 6 bases and J by 5 bases, with 16 bases left in between. In DNA, the CDR3 is TGTGCCAGCAGTCATGGGGGGGCCCTGGAGACCCAGTACTTC. Its translation: CASSHGGALETQYF.

This clonotype was observed at least ten times. The chain uses TRBV20-1 and TRBJ2-7, with 8 bases fitting TRBD1. Germline loops: CDR1 DFQATT, CDR2 SNEGSKA (reference sequence). Losses at the gene ends were 5 bases for V and 0 bases for J; bases not matched to a gene: 6. The CDR3 length is 14 residues. CDR3 region: CSAAGTGHSYEQYF. Here the CDR3 DNA reads TGCAGTGCTGCCGGGACAGGCCACTCCTACGAGCAGTACTTC.

This clonotype was seen repeatedly, ten times or more. V gene TRBV20-1 combines with J gene TRBJ1-5, with D possibly TRBD1 on 5 matching bases. Between the trimmed V and J ends, which lost 7 bases and 7 bases, there was a span of 14 bases. This CDR3 has 12 residues. Per germline, CDR1 DFQATT and CDR2 SNEGSKA (reference sequence). Written as DNA, the CDR3 is TGCAGTGGCGGTGGGGCAGGCCAGCCCCAGCATTTT. Translation gives CSGGGAGQPQHF.

This clonotype was recorded at least ten times. The genes are TRBV29-1 and TRBJ2-1; D may be TRBD1 (6 bases). Germline V CDR1 and CDR2: SQVTM, ANQGSEA. Deletions cut 3 bases from V and 10 bases from J, with 16 bases between. The CDR3 is made up of 13 amino acids. The CDR3 reads CSVDNRAVREQFF. In DNA, the CDR3 is TGCAGCGTTGATAACAGGGCGGTCAGGGAGCAGTTCTTC.

This clonotype was counted many times. V gene TRBV12-3 or TRBV12-4 combines with J gene TRBJ2-1; D is tentatively TRBD1 or TRBD2 (5 bases each). The CDR3 runs to 14 residues. V was clipped by 10 bases and J by 7 bases, with 20 bases between them. CDR3 sequence reads: CATRQGTDSNEQFF. In DNA form, the CDR3 reads TGTGCCACCCGACAAGGGACCGATTCAAATGAGCAGTTCTTC.

This clonotype was seen more than once but under ten times. The chain joins TRBV7-8 to TRBJ2-1; D ambiguous. From germline, CDR1 is SGHVS and CDR2 FQNEAQ. CDR3 size: 17 residues. V was pared by 0 bases and J by 7 bases, with 19 bases between. The CDR3 reads CASSLAVIASMGNEQFF. The DNA for the CDR3 is TGTGCCAGCAGCTTAGCCGTCATAGCCAGTATGGGAAATGAGCAGTTCTTC.

This clonotype was detected many times. The chain has TRBV5-1 and TRBJ2-3; 9 nucleotides align to TRBD2. Germline CDR1 is SGHRS and CDR2 is YFSETQ. The CDR3 covers 14 residues. V dropped 0 bases and J dropped 5; count of bases not matched to a gene: 1. The CDR3 DNA follows: TGCGCCAGCAGCTTGGAACTAGCGGGAGATACGCAGTATTTT. It encodes CASSLELAGDTQYF.

This clonotype came up many times. The chain couples TRBV20-1 to TRBJ2-3, with TRBD1 identical over 9 bases. J was trimmed by 4 bases and V by 5 bases; bases with no gene match: 10. This CDR3 spans 15 amino acids. Germline assignment: CDR1 DFQATT and CDR2 SNEGSKA (reference sequence). In DNA form, the CDR3 reads TGCAGTGCTTCTTACCGGGACAGGGCATCAGATACGCAGTATTTT. Its protein is CSASYRDRASDTQYF.

This clonotype was seen at least ten times. The chain couples TRBV7-6 to TRBJ1-6; the match to TRBD1 covers 7 bases. CDR1 and CDR2 (germline): SGHVS, FNYEAQ. CDR3 length equals 13 residues. V lost 5 bases and J lost 7; bases outside the gene matches: 2. The CDR3 here is CASSDRENSPLHF. As DNA, the CDR3 is TGTGCCAGCAGCGACAGGGAAAATTCACCCCTCCACTTT.

This clonotype appeared many times. The gene calls are TRBV18 and TRBJ2-1; 8 nucleotides align to TRBD2. Per germline, CDR1 KGHSH and CDR2 LQKENI. The J segment lost 5 bases and the V segment lost 0 bases, leaving 6 bases of the junction unmatched. CDR3 size: 16 residues. This chain's CDR3 is CASSPPGTSGDNEQFF. The CDR3 bases are TGTGCCAGCTCACCACCCGGGACTAGTGGTGACAATGAGCAGTTCTTC.

This clonotype has ten or more counts. V usage is TRBV6-2 or TRBV6-3 and J usage is TRBJ1-4; weak D call: TRBD1 (5 bases). Germline V gene data show CDR1 as MNHEY and CDR2 as SVGEGT. The V and J ends lost 6 bases and 11 bases respectively, with 13 bases between them. The CDR3 has 12 amino acids. CDR3 sequence: CASRTPAGKLFF. The CDR3 nucleotides are TGTGCCAGCAGAACCCCTGCAGGGAAACTGTTTTTT.

This clonotype was picked up many times. The V call is TRBV18, the J call TRBJ2-7; 8 bases line up with TRBD2. V gave up 3 bases and J gave up 3 bases; unmatched junction bases: 4. Germline V lookup: CDR1 KGHSH, CDR2 LQKENI. This CDR3 contains 14 residues. DNA for the CDR3: TGTGCCAGCTCACCTTCAGCGGGAGACTACGAGCAGTACTTC. It translates to CASSPSAGDYEQYF. The variable domain in full, with the rest retrieved from reference TRBV18 and TRBJ2-7, is NAGVMQNPRHLVRRRGQEARLRCSPMKGHSHVYWYRQLPEEGLKFMVYLQKENIIDESGMPKERFSAEFPKEGPSILRIQQVVRGDSAAYFCASSPSAGDYEQYFGPGTRLTVT.